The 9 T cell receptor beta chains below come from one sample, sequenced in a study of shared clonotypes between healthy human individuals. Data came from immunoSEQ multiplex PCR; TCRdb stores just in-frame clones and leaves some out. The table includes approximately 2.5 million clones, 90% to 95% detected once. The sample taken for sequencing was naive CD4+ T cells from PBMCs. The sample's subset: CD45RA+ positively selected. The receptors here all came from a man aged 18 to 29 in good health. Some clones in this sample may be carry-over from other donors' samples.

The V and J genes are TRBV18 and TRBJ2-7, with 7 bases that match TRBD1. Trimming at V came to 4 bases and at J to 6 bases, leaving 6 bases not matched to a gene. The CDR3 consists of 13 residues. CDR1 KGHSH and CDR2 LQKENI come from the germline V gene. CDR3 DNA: TGTGCCAGCTCACGACAGGGTTTGACCGAGCAGTACTTC. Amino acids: CASSRQGLTEQYF.

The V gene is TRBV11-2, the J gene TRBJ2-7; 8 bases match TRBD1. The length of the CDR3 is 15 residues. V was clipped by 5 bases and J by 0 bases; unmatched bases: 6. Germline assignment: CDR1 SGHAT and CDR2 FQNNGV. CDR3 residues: CASSGTGGPSYEQYF. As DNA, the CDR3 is TGTGCCAGCAGCGGAACAGGGGGGCCCTCCTACGAGCAGTACTTC.

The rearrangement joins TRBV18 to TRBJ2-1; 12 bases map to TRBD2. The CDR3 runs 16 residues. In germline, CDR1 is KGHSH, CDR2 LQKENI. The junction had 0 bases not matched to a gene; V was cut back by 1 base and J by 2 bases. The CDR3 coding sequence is TGTGCCAGCTCACCACGACTAGCGGGGGCCTACAATGAGCAGTTCTTC. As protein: CASSPRLAGAYNEQFF.

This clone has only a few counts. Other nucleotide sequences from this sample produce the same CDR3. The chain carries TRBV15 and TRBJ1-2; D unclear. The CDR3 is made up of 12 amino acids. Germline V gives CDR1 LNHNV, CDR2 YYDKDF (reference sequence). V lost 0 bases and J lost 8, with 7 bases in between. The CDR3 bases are TGTGCCACCAGCAGAGATCTCGGCGGCTACACCTTC. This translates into CATSRDLGGYTF.

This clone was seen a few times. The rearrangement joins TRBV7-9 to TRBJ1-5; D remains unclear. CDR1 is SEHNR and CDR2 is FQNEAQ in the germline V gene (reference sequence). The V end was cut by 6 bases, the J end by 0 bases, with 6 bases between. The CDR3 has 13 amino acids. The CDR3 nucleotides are TGTGCCAGCAGTCCCAATAGCAATCAGCCCCAGCATTTT. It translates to CASSPNSNQPQHF.

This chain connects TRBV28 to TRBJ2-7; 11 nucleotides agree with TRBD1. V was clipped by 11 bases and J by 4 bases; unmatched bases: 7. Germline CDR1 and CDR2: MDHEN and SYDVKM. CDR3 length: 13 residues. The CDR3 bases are TGTGCCGTTGGAGGACAGGGGGCATACGAGCAGTACTTC. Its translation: CAVGGQGAYEQYF.

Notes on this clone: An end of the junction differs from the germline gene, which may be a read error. This CDR3 reads CASSAVSALGISPF. The CDR3 DNA is TGTGCCAGCTCAGCGGTCTCCGCACTAGGTATTTCCCCCTTT. The chain employs TRBV18 and TRBJ1-1; the D is unclear. The CDR3 totals 14 residues. Germline V CDR1 and CDR2: KGHSH, LQKENI.

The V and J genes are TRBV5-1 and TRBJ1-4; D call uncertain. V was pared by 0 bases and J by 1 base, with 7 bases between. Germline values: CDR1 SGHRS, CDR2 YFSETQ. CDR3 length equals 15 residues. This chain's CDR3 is CASSLDSRTNEKLFF. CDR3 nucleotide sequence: TGCGCCAGCAGCTTGGACAGTCGAACTAATGAAAAACTGTTTTTT.

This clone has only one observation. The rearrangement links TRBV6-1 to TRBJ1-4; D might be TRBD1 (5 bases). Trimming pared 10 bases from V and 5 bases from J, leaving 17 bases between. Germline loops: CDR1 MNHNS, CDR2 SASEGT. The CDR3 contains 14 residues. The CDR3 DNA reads TGTGCCACCGTGTGGGACGGACCCAATGAAAAACTGTTTTTT. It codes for CATVWDGPNEKLFF.